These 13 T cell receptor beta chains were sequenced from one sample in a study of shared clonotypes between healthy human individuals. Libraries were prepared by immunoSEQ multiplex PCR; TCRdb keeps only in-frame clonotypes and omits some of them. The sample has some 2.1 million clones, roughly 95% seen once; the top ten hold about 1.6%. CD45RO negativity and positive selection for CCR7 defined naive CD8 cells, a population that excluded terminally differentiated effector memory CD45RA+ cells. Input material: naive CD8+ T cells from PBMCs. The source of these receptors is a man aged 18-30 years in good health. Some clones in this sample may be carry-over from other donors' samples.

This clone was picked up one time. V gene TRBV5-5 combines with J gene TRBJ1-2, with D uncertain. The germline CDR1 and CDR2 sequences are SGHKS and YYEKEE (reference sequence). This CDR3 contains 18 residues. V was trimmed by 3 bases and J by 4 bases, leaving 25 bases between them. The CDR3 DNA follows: TGTGCCAGCAGCTCCCACGGGAATTGGGAGGCTTTAGGCTATGGCTACACCTTC. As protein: CASSSHGNWEALGYGYTF.

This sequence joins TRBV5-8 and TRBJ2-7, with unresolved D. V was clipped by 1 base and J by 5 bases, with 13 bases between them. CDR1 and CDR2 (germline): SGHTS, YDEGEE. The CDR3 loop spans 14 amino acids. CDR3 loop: CASSLKFGGDEQYF. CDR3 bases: TGTGCCAGCAGCTTGAAATTCGGCGGTGACGAGCAGTACTTC.

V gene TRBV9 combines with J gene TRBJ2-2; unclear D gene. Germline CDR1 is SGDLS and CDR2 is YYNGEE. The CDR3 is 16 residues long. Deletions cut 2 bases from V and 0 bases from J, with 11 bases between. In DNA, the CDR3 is TGTGCCAGCAGCGTCCCCTCGGGCCCGAACACCGGGGAGCTGTTTTTT. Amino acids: CASSVPSGPNTGELFF.

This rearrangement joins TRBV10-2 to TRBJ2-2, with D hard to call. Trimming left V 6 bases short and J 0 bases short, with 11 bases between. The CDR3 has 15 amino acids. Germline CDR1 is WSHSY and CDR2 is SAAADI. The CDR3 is CASSNERPNTGELFF. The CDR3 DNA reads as TGCGCCAGCAGCAACGAGCGCCCGAACACCGGGGAGCTGTTTTTT.

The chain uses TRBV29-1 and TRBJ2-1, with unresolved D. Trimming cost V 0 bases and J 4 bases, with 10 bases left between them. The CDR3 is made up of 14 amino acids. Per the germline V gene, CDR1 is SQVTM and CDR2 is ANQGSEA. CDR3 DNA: TGCAGCGTTGAAGACTGGCAAAGATACAATGAGCAGTTCTTC. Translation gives CSVEDWQRYNEQFF.

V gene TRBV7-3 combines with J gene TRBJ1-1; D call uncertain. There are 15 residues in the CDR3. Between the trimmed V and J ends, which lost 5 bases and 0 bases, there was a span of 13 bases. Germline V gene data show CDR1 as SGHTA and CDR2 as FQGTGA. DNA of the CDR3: TGTGCCAGCAGCCCCCGAGACGGAATGAACACTGAAGCTTTCTTT. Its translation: CASSPRDGMNTEAFF. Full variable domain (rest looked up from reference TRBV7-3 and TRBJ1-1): GAGVSQTPSNKVTEKGKYVELRCDPISGHTALYWYRQSLGQGPEFLIYFQGTGAADDSGLPNDRFFAVRPEGSVSTLKIQRTERGDSAVYLCASSPRDGMNTEAFFGQGTRLTVV.

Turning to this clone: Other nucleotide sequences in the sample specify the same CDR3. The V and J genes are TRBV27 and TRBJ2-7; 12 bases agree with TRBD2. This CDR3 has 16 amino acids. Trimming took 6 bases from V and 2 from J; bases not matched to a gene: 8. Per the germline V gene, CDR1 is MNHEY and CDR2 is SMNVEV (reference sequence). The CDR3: CASSPLLAGGPYEQYF. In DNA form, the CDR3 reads TGTGCCAGCAGCCCCTTACTAGCGGGAGGCCCCTACGAGCAGTACTTC.

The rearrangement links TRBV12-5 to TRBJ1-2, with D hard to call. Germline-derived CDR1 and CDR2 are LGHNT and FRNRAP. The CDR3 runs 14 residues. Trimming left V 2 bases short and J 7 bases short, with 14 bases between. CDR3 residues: CASGLSSIWAGYTF. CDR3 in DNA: TGTGCTAGTGGTTTGTCGTCGATCTGGGCTGGCTACACCTTC.

The CDR3 loop is CAIRVAGGPLHNEQFF. The CDR3 DNA reads as TGTGCCATCAGGGTAGCGGGAGGGCCCCTACACAATGAGCAGTTCTTC. V and J are TRBV10-3 and TRBJ2-1; 11 positions match TRBD2. Germline V gene data show CDR1 as ENHRY and CDR2 as SYGVKD. J gave up 5 bases and V 6 bases, and 9 bases lay outside the gene matches. There are 16 residues in the CDR3.

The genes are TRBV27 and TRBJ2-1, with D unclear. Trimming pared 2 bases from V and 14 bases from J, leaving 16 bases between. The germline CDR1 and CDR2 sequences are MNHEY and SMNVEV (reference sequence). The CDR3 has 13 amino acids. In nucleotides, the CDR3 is TGTGCCAGCAGTTTAAGTGGGTCACCCCAGGAGTTCTTC. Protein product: CASSLSGSPQEFF.

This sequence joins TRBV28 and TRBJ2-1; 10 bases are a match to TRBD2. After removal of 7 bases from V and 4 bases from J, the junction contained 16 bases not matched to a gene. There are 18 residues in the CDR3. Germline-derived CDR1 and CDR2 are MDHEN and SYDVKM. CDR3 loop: CASTRTSFGLAVYNEQFF. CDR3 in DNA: TGTGCCAGCACTAGGACCTCCTTCGGACTAGCGGTGTACAATGAGCAGTTCTTC.

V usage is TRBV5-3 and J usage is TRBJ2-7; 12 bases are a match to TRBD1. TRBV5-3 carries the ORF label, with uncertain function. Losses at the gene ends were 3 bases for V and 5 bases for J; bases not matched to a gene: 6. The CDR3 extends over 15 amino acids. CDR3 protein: CARSSYGTGGNEQYF. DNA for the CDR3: TGTGCCAGAAGCTCGTACGGGACAGGGGGCAACGAGCAGTACTTC.

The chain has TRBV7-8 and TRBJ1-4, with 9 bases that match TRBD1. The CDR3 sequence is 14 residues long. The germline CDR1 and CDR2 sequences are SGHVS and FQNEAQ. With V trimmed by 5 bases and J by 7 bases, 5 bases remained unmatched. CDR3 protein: CASSPTGGTEKLFF. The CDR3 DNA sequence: TGTGCCAGCAGCCCAACAGGGGGCACTGAAAAACTGTTTTTT.